Here is one TCR beta chain with its context. Antigen unknown. This sample is drawn from a study of cytomegalovirus exposure and HLA in healthy donors. Study-wide results and limits: Reportedly, TCR beta sequences accurately predicted HLA-A and HLA-B alleles in most subjects.

13 Jbeta primers and 60 Vbeta primers were used for the PCR. Libraries were prepared by immunoSEQ multiplex PCR; TCRdb keeps only in-frame clonotypes and omits some of them. The sample holds 95,000 to 100,000 clones, roughly 80% seen once. The junction had 4 bases not matched to a gene; V was cut back by 1 base and J by 1 base. This CDR3 is built from 16 residues. CDR1 and CDR2 from the germline V gene are MNHNS and SASEGT. What was sequenced was PBMCs. The chain is built from TRBV6-1 and TRBJ2-4; the match to TRBD1 covers 7 bases. The sequence was collected from a middle-aged man in good health and CMV-seronegative. This CDR3 reads CASSEVEGAAKNIQYF. Written as DNA, the CDR3 is TGTGCCAGCAGTGAAGTTGAGGGGGCGGCCAAAAACATTCAGTACTTC.